The 11 T cell receptor beta chains presented below share a single source sample, sequenced in a study of cytomegalovirus exposure and HLA in healthy donors. PCR amplification relied on 60 Vbeta primers (plus 13 Jbeta primers). The method was immunoSEQ multiplex PCR; TCRdb's version includes in-frame clones alone and lacks a portion of them. The table records 150,000 to 200,000 clones, roughly 13% of them present only once. The sample consisted of PBMCs. The source is a man in his fifties in good health and CMV-seropositive.

In this sample, this clone turned up a few times. The chain employs TRBV7-2 and TRBJ2-5; maybe TRBD1 (6 bases). The germline V gene encodes CDR1 SGHTA and CDR2 FQGNSA. The CDR3 sequence is 13 residues long. Trimming left V 5 bases short and J 3 bases short, with 10 bases between. The CDR3 sequence: CASSTYREETQYF. As DNA, the CDR3 is TGTGCCAGCAGCACCTACAGGGAAGAGACCCAGTACTTC.

The table lists this clone with a few counts. This chain connects TRBV4-1 to TRBJ2-3, with 10 nucleotides matching TRBD2. V was pared by 4 bases and J by 0 bases, with 7 bases of the junction left unmatched. CDR3 length: 17 residues. Looked up from germline, CDR1 is MGHRA and CDR2 is YSYEKL. The CDR3 region has the DNA TGCGCCAGCAGCCGAAAACCTAGCGGGGGTAGCACAGATACGCAGTATTTT. It specifies CASSRKPSGGSTDTQYF.

This clone was seen only a few times. The genes are TRBV5-1 and TRBJ2-5; TRBD1 is a possible D gene (6 bases). Per the germline V gene, CDR1 is SGHRS and CDR2 is YFSETQ. CDR3 length: 14 amino acids. The V and J ends lost 4 bases and 7 bases respectively, with 17 bases between them. The CDR3 loop reads CASSADSDPGTQYF. The CDR3 DNA reads TGCGCCAGCAGCGCGGACAGCGACCCGGGGACCCAGTACTTC.

This clone was counted between two and nine times. The chain couples TRBV30 to TRBJ2-6, with 8 nucleotides matching TRBD1. The CDR3 extends over 14 amino acids. The trim removed 5 bases at V and 2 bases at J, leaving 2 bases unmatched. Germline V gene sequence: CDR1 GTSNPN, CDR2 SVGIG (reference sequence). The DNA of the CDR3 is TGTGCCTGGGGACAGGGCCCTGGGGCCAACGTCCTGACTTTC. Its protein is CAWGQGPGANVLTF.

This clone was picked up a small number of times. The chain is built from TRBV7-3 and TRBJ1-6, with 8 nucleotides matching TRBD1. The V segment lost 1 base and the J segment 8 bases; nucleotides outside the gene matches: 1. This CDR3 contains 14 residues. Germline lookup yields CDR1 SGHTA and CDR2 FQGTGA. CDR3 DNA: TGTGCCAGCAGCTTAAGACAGGGGTATTCACCCCTCCACTTT. Residues: CASSLRQGYSPLHF.

This chain uses TRBV28 with TRBJ2-3; TRBD2 matches 8 bases. The ends lost 3 bases at V and 4 bases at J; junction bases unmatched: 9. Germline V gives CDR1 MDHEN, CDR2 SYDVKM. The CDR3 runs to 16 residues. The CDR3 DNA follows: TGTGCCAGCAGTTTGGGACTAGTTGACGTCCCAGATACGCAGTATTTT. Translation: CASSLGLVDVPDTQYF.

The chain is built from TRBV4-3 and TRBJ2-3, with TRBD1 matching 8 bases. CDR1 and CDR2 from the germline V gene are LGHNA and YSLEER. V lost 5 bases and J lost 3; bases outside the gene matches: 4. This CDR3 comprises 14 residues. The CDR3 here is CASSGQGATDTQYF. CDR3 in DNA: TGCGCCAGCAGCGGTCAGGGGGCAACAGATACGCAGTATTTT.

J is TRBJ2-7 and V is TRBV28, with 7 bases aligning to TRBD1. V lost 6 bases and J lost 3; bases outside the gene matches: 5. The CDR3 is 13 residues long. Per the germline V gene, CDR1 is MDHEN and CDR2 is SYDVKM. CDR3 bases: TGTGCCAGCAGAACAAGGGACAGCTACGAGCAGTACGTC. Amino acids: CASRTRDSYEQYV.

In this sample, this clone turned up a few times. The genes are TRBV5-4 and TRBJ2-3; a possible D gene is TRBD1 (5 bases). Germline V CDR1 and CDR2: SGHNT, YYREEE (reference sequence). V lost 0 bases and J lost 2, with 7 bases in between. CDR3 length: 14 residues. Here the CDR3 reads CASSLDRFTDTQYF. CDR3 DNA: TGTGCCAGCAGCTTGGACAGGTTCACAGATACGCAGTATTTT.

This clone was recorded a few times. V usage is TRBV11-2 and J usage is TRBJ2-4; the D gene is possibly TRBD2 (5 bases). The CDR3 extends over 15 amino acids. The germline CDR1 and CDR2 sequences are SGHAT and FQNNGV. Trimming left V 1 base short and J 4 bases short, with 11 bases between. The CDR3 here is CASSLGRGSKNIQYF. In DNA, the CDR3 is TGTGCCAGCAGCTTAGGTCGGGGTTCGAAAAACATTCAGTACTTC.

This clone was found a few times. The V gene is TRBV29-1, the J gene TRBJ2-2; 9 positions match TRBD1. With 8 bases clipped from V and 4 bases from J, the junction kept 2 bases outside the gene matches. Germline V gives CDR1 SQVTM, CDR2 ANQGSEA. The CDR3 is 12 amino acids. Here the CDR3 DNA reads TGCAGCACACAGGGGGCCACCGGGGAGCTGTTTTTT. It is translated as CSTQGATGELFF.